The sequence of this T cell receptor (beta chain) was determined in a study of CD8+ T cells in alopecia areata. Peripheral blood samples and lesional scalp punch biopsies were obtained from alopecia areata patients. V was cut by 1 base and J by 6 bases, with 15 bases left in between. The length of the CDR3 is 15 residues. Per the germline V gene, CDR1 is SQVTM and CDR2 is ANQGSEA. Sequencing relied on a cDNA template that was reverse transcribed from extracted RNA. TCRdb keeps only in-frame clones here, not all; method: immunoSEQ multiplex PCR. The sample has 140,000 to 150,000 clones; about 90% are singletons.

This receptor was identified in a human donor with alopecia areata. The input for sequencing was CD8+ T cells sorted from blood, taken at week 0. V is TRBV29-1 and J is TRBJ2-2; possibly TRBD1 for D (5 bases). Here the CDR3 reads CSVEVSRGLAGELFF. CDR3 sequence (DNA): TGCAGCGTTGAAGTATCAAGGGGCTTGGCCGGGGAGCTGTTTTTT.